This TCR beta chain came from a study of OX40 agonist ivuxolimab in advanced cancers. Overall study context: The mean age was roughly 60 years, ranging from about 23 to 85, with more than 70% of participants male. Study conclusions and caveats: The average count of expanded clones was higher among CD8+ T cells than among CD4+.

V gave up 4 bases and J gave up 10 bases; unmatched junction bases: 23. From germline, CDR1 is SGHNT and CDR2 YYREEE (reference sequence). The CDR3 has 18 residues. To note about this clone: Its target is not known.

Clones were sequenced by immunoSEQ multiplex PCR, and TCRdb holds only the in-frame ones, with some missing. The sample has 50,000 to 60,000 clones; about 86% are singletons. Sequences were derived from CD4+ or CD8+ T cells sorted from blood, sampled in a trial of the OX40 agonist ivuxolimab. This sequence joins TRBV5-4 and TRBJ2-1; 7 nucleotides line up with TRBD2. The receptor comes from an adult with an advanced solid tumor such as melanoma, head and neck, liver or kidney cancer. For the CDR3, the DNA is TGTGCCAGCAGCCCATCGGCCCCTCTAGCGGCCTTTGACGGGGAGCAGTTCTTC. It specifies CASSPSAPLAAFDGEQFF.